This T cell receptor (beta chain) was retrieved from a study of shared clonotypes between healthy human individuals. Study-wide results and caveats: Larger richness was generally estimated for naive than memory subsets.

Healthy HIV-negative adults with no recent acute infections or vaccinations were recruited as donors. On this clone itself: Its antigen is as yet unknown.

Germline CDR1 and CDR2: MNHNS and SASEGT. Trimming took 4 bases from V and 3 from J; bases not matched to a gene: 8. The length of the CDR3 is 16 residues. The genomic DNA of each subset was split evenly across several immunoSEQ plates. The data were produced by immunoSEQ multiplex PCR, yet TCRdb's version contains in-frame clones alone and is incomplete. This sample has approximately 1.5 million clones, with approximately 98% found just once. This TCR was sampled from a man aged 25-45 years in good health. The sequenced sample consisted of naive CD4+ T cells sorted from blood. Described subset: CD45RA+ positively selected. This rearrangement joins TRBV6-1 to TRBJ2-7; TRBD2 matches 11 bases. CDR3 in amino acids: CASSALTSGINYEQYF. In DNA, the CDR3 is TGTGCCAGCAGTGCCTTGACTAGCGGGATTAACTACGAGCAGTACTTC.